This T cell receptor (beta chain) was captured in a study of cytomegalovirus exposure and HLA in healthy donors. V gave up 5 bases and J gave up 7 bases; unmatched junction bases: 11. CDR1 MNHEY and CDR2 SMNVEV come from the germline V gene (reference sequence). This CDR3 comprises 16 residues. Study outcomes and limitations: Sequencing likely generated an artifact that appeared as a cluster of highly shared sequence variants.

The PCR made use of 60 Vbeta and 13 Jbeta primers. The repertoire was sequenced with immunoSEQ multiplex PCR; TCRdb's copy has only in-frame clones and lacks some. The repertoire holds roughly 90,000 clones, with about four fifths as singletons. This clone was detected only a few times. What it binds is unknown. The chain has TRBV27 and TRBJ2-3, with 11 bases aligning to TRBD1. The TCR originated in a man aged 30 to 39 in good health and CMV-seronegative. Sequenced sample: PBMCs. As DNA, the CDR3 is TGTGCCAGCAGTGCCACCGGGACAGGGGGAACAAATACGCAGTATTTT. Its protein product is CASSATGTGGTNTQYF.